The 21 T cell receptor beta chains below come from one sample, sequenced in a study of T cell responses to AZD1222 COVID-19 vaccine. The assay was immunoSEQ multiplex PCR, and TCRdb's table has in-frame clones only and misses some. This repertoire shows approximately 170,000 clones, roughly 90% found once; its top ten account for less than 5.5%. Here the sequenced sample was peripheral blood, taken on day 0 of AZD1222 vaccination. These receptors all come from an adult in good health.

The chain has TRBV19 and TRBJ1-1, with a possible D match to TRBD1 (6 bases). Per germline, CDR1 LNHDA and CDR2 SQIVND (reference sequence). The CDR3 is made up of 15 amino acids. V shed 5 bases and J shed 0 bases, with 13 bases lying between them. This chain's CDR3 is CASSPTGLMNTEAFF. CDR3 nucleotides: TGTGCCAGTAGTCCAACAGGGTTAATGAACACTGAAGCTTTCTTT.

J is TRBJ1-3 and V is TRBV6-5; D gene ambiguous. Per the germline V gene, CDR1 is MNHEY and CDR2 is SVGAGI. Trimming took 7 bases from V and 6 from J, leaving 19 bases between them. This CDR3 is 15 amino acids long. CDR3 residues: CASTQVAVGTNTIYF. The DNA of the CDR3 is TGTGCCAGCACCCAAGTAGCCGTCGGCACAAACACCATATATTTT.

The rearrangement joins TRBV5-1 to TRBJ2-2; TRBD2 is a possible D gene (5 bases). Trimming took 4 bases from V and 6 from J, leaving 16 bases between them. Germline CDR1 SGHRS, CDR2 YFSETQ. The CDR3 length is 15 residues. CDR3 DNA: TGCGCCAGCAGCCTCGAGGTGGGAGTCGCCGGGGAGCTGTTTTTT. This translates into CASSLEVGVAGELFF. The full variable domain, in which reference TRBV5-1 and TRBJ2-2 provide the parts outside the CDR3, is KAGVTQTPRYLIKTRGQQVTLSCSPISGHRSVSWYQQTPGQGLQFLFEYFSETQRNKGNFPGRFSGRQFSNSRSEMNVSTLELGDSALYLCASSLEVGVAGELFFGEGSRLTVL.

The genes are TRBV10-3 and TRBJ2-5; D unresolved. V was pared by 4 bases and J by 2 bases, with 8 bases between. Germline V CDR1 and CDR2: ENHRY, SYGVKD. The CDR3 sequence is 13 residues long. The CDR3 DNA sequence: TGTGCCATCAGTGGCTCTGAACAAGAGACCCAGTACTTC. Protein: CAISGSEQETQYF.

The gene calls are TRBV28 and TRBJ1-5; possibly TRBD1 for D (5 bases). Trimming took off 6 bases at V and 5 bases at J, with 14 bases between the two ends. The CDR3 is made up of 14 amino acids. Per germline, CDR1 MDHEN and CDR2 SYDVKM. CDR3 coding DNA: TGTGCCAGCAGACTCCCCAGGGCCGATCAGCCCCAGCATTTT. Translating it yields CASRLPRADQPQHF.

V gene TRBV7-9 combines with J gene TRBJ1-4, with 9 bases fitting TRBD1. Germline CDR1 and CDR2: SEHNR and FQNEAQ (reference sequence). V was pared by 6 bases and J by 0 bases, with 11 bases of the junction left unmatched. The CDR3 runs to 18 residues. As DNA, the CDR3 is TGTGCCAGCAGTCTCGGACCGGGACAGGGAGCAACTAATGAAAAACTGTTTTTT. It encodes CASSLGPGQGATNEKLFF.

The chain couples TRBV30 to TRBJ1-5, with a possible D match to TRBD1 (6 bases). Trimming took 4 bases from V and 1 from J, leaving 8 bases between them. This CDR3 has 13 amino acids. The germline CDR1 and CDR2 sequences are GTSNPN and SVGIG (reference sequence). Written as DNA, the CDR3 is TGTGCCTGGACAGGGGACAGCAATCAGCCCCAGCATTTT. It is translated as CAWTGDSNQPQHF.

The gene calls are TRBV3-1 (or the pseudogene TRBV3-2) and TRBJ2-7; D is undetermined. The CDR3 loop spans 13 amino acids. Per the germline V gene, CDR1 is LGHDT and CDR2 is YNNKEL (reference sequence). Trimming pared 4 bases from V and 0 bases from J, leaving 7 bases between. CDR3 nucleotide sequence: TGTGCCAGCAGCCCGAGCCCCTCCTACGAGCAGTACTTC. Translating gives CASSPSPSYEQYF.

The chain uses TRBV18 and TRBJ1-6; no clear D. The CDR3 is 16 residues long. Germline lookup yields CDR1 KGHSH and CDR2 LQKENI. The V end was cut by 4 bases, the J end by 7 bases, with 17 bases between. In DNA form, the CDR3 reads TGTGCCAGCTCACTCGATTCGTTCGGCCGGAATTCACCCCTCCACTTT. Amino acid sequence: CASSLDSFGRNSPLHF.

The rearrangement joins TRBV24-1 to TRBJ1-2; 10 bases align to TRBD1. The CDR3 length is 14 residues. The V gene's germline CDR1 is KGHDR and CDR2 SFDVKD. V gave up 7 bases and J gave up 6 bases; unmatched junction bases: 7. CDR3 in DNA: TGTGCCACCAGCCTTGGGGACAGGGGAGATGGCTACACCTTC. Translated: CATSLGDRGDGYTF.

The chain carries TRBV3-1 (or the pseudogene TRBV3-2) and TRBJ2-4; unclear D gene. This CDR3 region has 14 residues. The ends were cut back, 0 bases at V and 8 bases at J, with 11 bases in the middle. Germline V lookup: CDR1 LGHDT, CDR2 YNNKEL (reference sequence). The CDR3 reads CASSQEGSTDIQYF. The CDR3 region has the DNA TGTGCCAGCAGCCAAGAAGGCTCAACGGACATTCAGTACTTC.

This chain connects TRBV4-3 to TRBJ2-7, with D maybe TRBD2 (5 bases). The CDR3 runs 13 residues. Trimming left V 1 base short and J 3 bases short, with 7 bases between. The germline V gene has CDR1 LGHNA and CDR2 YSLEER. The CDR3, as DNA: TGCGCCAGCAGCCAAGGACTAAGCTACGAGCAGTACTTC. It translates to CASSQGLSYEQYF.

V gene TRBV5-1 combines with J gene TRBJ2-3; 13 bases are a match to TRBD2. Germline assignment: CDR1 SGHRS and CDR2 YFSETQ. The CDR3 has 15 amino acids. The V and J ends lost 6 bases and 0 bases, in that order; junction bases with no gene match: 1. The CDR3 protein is CASTGLAGSTDTQYF. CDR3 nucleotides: TGCGCCAGCACGGGACTAGCGGGGAGCACAGATACGCAGTATTTT.

The CDR3 region is CASSEIWSSYNSPLHF. The CDR3 DNA reads TGTGCCAGCAGTGAAATATGGAGCTCCTATAATTCACCCCTCCACTTT. The chain has TRBV6-1 and TRBJ1-6; D uncertain. This CDR3 has 16 residues. Trimming pared 2 bases from V and 0 bases from J, leaving 8 bases between. Per germline, CDR1 MNHNS and CDR2 SASEGT.

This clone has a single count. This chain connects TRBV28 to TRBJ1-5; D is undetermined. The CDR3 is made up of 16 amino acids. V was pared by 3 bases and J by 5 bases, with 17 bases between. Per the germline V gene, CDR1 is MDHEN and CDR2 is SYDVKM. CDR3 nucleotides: TGTGCCAGCAGTTTCGCGGGGAACGGTCCTCATCAGCCCCAGCATTTT. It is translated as CASSFAGNGPHQPQHF. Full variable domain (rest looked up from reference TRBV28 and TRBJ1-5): DVKVTQSSRYLVKRTGEKVFLECVQDMDHENMFWYRQDPGLGLRLIYFSYDVKMKEKGDIPEGYSVSREKKERFSLILESASTNQTSMYLCASSFAGNGPHQPQHFGDGTRLSIL.

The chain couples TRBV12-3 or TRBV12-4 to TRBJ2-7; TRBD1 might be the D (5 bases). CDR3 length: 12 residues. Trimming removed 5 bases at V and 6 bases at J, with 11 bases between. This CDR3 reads CASSGHLLEQYF. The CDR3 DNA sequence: TGTGCCAGCAGTGGACACTTACTCGAGCAGTACTTC.

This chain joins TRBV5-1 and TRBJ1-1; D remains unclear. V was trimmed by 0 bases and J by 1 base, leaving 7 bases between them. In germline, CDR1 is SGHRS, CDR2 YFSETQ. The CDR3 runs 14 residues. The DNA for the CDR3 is TGCGCCAGCAGCTTGGCCGGCCAGAACACTGAAGCTTTCTTT. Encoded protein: CASSLAGQNTEAFF.

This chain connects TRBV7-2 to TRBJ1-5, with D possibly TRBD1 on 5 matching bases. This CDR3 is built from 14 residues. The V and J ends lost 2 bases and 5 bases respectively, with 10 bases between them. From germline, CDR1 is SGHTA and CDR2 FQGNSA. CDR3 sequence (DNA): TGTGCCAGCAGCTTATGGGGGACCGATCAGCCCCAGCATTTT. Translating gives CASSLWGTDQPQHF.

The CDR3 loop reads CASRPPRGEFF. CDR3 in DNA: TGTGCCAGCAGACCACCTAGGGGGGAGTTCTTC. V usage is TRBV2 and J usage is TRBJ2-1; D might be TRBD1 or TRBD2, each matching 6 bases. The CDR3 runs to 11 residues. Germline CDR1 and CDR2: SNHLY and FYNNEI. V was pared by 6 bases and J by 14 bases, with 14 bases between.

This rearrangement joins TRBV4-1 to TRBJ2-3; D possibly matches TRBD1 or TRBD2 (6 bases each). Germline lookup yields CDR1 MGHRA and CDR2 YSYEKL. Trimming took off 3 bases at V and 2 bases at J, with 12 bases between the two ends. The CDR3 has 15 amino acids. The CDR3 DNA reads TGCGCCAGCAGCCAGGCGGGACAAACCACAGATACGCAGTATTTT. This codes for CASSQAGQTTDTQYF.

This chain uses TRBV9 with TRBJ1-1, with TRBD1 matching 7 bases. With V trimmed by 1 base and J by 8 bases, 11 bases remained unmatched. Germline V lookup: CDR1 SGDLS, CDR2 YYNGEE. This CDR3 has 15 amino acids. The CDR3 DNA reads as TGTGCCAGCAGCGTAACCGGCAGACAGGGAAAAGAAGCTTTCTTT. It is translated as CASSVTGRQGKEAFF.